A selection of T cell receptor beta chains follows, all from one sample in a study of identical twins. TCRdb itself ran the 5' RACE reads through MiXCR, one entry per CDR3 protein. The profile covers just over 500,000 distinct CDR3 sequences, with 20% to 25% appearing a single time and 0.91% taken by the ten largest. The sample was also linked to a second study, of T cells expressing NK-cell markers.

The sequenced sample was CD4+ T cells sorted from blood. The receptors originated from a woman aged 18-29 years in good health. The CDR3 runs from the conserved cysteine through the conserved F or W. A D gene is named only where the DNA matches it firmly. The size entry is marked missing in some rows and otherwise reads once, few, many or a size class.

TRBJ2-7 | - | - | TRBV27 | TGTGCCAGCAGTCGCAAGGGCTACGAGCAGTACTTC | CASSRKGYEQYF
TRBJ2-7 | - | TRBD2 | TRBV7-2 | TGTGCCAGCAGCTTAAAGAGCGGGACCTACGAGCAGTACTTC | CASSLKSGTYEQYF
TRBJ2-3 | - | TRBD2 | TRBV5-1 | TGCGCCAGCAGCTTCGTGGGGGGGACTCAGCCGGGTACGCAGTATTTT | CASSFVGGTQPGTQYF
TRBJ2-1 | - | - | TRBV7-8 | TGTGCCAGCAGCTTAAAAGATCCGAGCTCCTACAATGAGCAGTTCTTC | CASSLKDPSSYNEQFF
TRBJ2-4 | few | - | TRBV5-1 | TGCGCCAGCAGCTTCGGGCAGGGAGGAAACATTCAGTACTTC | CASSFGQGGNIQYF
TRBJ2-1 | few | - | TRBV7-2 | TGTGCCAGCAGCTTAGCCCGGAGTGAGCAGTTCTTC | CASSLARSEQFF
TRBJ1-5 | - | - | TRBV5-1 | TGCGCCAGCAGCCCCCAGAGCAATCAGCCCCAGCATTTT | CASSPQSNQPQHF
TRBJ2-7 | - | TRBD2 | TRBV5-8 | TGTGCCAGCACCAGGACTAGCGGTCTCTACGAGCAGTACTTC | CASTRTSGLYEQYF
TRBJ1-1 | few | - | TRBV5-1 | TGCGCCAGCAGCTCGCAGGGGCAGGGCACTGAAGCTTTCTTT | CASSSQGQGTEAFF
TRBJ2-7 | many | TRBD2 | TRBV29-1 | TGCAGCGTTGCTAGCGGGGGCTACGAGCAGTACTTC | CSVASGGYEQYF
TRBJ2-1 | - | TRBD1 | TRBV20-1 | TGCAGTGCCAATCCCAGGGGGCGGGATGAGCAGTTCTTC | CSANPRGRDEQFF
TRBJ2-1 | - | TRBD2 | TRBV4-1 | TGCGCCAGCAGCCAACTTCCTAGCGGGGCCTACAATGAGCAGTTCTTC | CASSQLPSGAYNEQFF
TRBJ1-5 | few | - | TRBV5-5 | TGTGCCAGCAGCTCTACAGGGTTTAATCAGCCCCAGCATTTT | CASSSTGFNQPQHF
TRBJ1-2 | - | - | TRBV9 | TGTGCCAGCAGCGGTAGGGGAGCAGGGAATCAGGGCTACACCTTC | CASSGRGAGNQGYTF
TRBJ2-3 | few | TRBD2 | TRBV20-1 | TGCAGTGCCCGTCAGGCGGGGGGCACAGATACGCAGTATTTT | CSARQAGGTDTQYF
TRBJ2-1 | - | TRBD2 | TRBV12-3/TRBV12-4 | TGTGCCAGCAGTTTGTCACGGGGACTAGCGGGAGCTGAGCAGTTCTTC | CASSLSRGLAGAEQFF
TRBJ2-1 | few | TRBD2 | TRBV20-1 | TGCAGTGCTAGACCTCCCTGGACTAGCGGGACATACAATGAGCAGTTCTTC | CSARPPWTSGTYNEQFF
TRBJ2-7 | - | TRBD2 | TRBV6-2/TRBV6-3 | TGTGTCAGCAGCCCACTGGGAGGGACTTCCTACGAGCAGTACTTC | CVSSPLGGTSYEQYF